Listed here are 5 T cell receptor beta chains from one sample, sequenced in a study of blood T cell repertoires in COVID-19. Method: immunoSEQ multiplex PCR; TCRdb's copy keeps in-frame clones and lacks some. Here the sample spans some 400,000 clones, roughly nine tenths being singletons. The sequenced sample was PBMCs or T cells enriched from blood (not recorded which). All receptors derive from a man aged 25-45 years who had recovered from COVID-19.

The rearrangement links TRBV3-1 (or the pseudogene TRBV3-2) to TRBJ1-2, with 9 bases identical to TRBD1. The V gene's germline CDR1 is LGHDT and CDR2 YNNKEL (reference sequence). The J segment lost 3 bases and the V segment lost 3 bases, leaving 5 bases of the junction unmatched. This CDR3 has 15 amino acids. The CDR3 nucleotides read TGTGCCAGCAGCCACAGACAGGGGGATCACTATGGCTACACCTTC. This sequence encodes CASSHRQGDHYGYTF.

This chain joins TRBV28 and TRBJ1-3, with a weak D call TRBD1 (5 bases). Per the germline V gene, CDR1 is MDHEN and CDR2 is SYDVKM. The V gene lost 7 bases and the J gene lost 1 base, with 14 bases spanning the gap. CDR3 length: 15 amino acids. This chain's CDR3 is CASTSGGVSGNTIYF. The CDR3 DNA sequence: TGTGCCAGCACCTCCGGGGGGGTATCTGGAAACACCATATATTTT.

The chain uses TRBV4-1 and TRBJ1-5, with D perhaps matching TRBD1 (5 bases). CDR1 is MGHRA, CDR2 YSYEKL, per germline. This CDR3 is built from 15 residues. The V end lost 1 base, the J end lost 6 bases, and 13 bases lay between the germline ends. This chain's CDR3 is CASSQVGEGAQPQHF. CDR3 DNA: TGCGCCAGCAGCCAAGTAGGGGAGGGAGCTCAGCCCCAGCATTTT.

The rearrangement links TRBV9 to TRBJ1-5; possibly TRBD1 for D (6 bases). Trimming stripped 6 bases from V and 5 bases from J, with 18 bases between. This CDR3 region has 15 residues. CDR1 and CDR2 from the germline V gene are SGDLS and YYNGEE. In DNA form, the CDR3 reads TGTGCCAGCACCCCCGGCGGGGGGCTCGATCAGCCCCAGCATTTT. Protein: CASTPGGGLDQPQHF.

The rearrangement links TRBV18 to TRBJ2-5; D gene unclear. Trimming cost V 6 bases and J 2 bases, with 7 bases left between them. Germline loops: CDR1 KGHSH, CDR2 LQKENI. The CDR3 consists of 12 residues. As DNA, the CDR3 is TGTGCCAGCTCTACAGCACAAGAGACCCAGTACTTC. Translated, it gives CASSTAQETQYF.